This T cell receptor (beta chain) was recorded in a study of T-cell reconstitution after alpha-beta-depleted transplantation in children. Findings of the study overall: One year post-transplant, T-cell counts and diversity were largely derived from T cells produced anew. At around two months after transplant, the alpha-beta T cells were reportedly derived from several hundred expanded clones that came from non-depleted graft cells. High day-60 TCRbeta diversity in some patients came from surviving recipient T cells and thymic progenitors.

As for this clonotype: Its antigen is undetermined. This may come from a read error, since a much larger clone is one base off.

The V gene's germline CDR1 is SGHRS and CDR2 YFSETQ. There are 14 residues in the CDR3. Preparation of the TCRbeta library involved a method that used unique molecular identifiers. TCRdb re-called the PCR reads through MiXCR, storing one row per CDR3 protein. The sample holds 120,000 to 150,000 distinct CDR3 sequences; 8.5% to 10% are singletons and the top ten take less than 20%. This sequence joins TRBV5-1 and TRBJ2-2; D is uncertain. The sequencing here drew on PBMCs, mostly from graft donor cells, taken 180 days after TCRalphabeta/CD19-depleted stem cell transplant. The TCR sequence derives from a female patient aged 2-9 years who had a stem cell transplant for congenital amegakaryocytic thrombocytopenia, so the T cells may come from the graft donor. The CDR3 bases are TGCGCCAGCAGCTTGGTTCTTGGCACCGAGGAGCTGTTTTTT. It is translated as CASSLVLGTEELFF.